The 5 T cell receptor beta chains below all came from one sample that was sequenced in a study of spatial heterogeneity in lung cancer. Using its own MiXCR run on the 5' RACE reads, TCRdb lists one record per CDR3 protein. The sample has 20,000 to 25,000 distinct CDR3 sequences; more than 15% are singletons. These receptors have no known antigen. Time point meaning: sample taken at primary tumor resection. Findings and caveats of the study: Tumors with more nonsynonymous mutations had more expanded intratumoral alpha and beta TCRs.

Sequenced material: lung tumor tissue, taken at surgery. The origin of the receptors is a female donor with early-stage non-small cell lung cancer.

The genes are TRBV19 and TRBJ2-6, with D unresolved. CDR3 length equals 14 residues. V was clipped by 8 bases and J by 3 bases, with 11 bases between them. The germline V gene has CDR1 LNHDA and CDR2 SQIVND (reference sequence). The CDR3 region is CASRSGDGANVLTF. The CDR3 DNA reads as TGTGCCAGTCGGTCAGGTGATGGGGCCAACGTCCTGACTTTC.

This sequence joins TRBV3-1 and TRBJ2-7; D is perhaps TRBD1 (5 bases). Germline loops: CDR1 LGHDT, CDR2 YNNKEL (reference sequence). Between the trimmed V and J ends, which lost 1 base and 2 bases, there was a span of 12 bases. The CDR3 contains 15 residues. CDR3 in DNA: TGTGCCAGCAGCCAAGTTGAAGGGGCACCCTACGAGCAGTACTTC. This gives the protein CASSQVEGAPYEQYF.

The chain combines TRBV12-5 with TRBJ2-5, with D possibly matching TRBD1 (7 bases). V was clipped by 6 bases and J by 2 bases, with 19 bases between them. CDR3 size: 16 residues. Germline V gene data show CDR1 as LGHNT and CDR2 as FRNRAP. Here the CDR3 reads CASGRGQGGWQETQYF. The DNA of the CDR3 is TGTGCTAGTGGCCGGGGGCAGGGGGGATGGCAAGAGACCCAGTACTTC.

This chain joins TRBV30 and TRBJ2-5, with 7 nucleotides matching TRBD2. The CDR3 has 15 amino acids. Germline CDR1 is GTSNPN and CDR2 is SVGIG (reference sequence). J lost 2 bases, V lost 0 bases, and 6 bases had no gene match. The CDR3 protein is CAWSVLGGVQETQYF. The CDR3 DNA reads TGTGCCTGGAGTGTACTTGGGGGGGTTCAAGAGACCCAGTACTTC.

This clonotype was counted between two and nine times. This chain connects TRBV3-1 to TRBJ2-4; D tentatively fits TRBD1 or TRBD2 (5 bases each). V was trimmed by 1 base and J by 10 bases, leaving 20 bases between them. Germline loops: CDR1 LGHDT, CDR2 YNNKEL (reference sequence). The CDR3 spans 16 residues. The CDR3 DNA follows: TGTGCCAGCAGCCAAGGAACCGGGACCCCCTCGAGGATTCAGTACTTC. Translation gives CASSQGTGTPSRIQYF.